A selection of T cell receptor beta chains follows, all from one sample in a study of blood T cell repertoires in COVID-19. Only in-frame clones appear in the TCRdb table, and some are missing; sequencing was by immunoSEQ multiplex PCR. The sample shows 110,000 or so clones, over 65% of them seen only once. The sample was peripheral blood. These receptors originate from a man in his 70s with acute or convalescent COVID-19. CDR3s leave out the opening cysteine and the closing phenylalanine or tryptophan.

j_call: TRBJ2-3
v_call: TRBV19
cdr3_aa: ASSIQASTDTQY

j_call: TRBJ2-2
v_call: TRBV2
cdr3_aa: ASGAGRSTGELF

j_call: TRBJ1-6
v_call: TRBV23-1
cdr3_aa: ASGPGHMSSPLH

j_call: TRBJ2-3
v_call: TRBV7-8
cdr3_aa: ASSSRLAGATDTQY

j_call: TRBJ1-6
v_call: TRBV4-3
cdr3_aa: ASSQTPGQGDSPLH

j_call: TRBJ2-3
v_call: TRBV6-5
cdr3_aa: ASTPGGDTQY

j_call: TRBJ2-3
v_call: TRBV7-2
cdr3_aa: ASSLQAGVPPDTQY

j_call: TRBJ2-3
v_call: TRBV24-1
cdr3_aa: ATSERPGQGTDTQY

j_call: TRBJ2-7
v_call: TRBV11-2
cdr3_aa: ASSPRGDRGAYEQY

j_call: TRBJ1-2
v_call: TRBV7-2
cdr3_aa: ASSLMQGDYGYT

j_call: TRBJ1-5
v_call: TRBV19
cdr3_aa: ASSWGQLNSNQPQH

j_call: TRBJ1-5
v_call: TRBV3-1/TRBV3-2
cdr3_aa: ASSRDSQNQPQH

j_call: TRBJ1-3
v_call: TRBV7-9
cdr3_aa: ASSLQGGNTIY

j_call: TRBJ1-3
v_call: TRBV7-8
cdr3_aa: ASSPMQGFGNTIY

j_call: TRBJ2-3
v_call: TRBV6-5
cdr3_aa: ASSYRGGATDTQY

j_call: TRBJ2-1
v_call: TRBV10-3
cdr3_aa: AIRNGRGYNEQF

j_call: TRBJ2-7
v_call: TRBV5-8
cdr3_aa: ASSQDRSYEQY

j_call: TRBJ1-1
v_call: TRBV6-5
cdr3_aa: ASTREFRDTEAF

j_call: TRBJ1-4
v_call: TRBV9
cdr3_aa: ASSVRGSSEKLF

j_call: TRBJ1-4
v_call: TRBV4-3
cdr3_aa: ASSQVGHRQSGEKLF

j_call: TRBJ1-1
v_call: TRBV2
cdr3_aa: ASSESATRNTEAF

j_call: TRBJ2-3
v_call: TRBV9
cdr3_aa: ASSVAAGADTQY

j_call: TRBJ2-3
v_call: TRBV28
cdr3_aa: ASTHRTGTGSTDTQY

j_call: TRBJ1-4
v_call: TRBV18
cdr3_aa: ASSPPEGIKEKLF